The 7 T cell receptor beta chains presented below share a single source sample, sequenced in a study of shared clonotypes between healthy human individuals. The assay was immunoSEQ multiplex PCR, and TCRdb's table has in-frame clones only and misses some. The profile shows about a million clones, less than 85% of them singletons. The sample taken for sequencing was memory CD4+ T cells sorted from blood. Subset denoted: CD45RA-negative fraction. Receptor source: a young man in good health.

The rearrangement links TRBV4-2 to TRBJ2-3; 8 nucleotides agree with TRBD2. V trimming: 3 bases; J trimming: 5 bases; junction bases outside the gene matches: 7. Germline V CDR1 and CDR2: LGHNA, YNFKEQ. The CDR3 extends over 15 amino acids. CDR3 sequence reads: CASSQIIGGGDTQYF. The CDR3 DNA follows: TGTGCCAGCAGCCAGATAATCGGGGGGGGAGATACGCAGTATTTT.

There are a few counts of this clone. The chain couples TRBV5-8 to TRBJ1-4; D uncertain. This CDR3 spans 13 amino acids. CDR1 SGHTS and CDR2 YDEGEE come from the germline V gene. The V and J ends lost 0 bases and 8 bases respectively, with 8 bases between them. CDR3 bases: TGTGCCAGCAGCTTGGGGCCACGAGAAAAACTGTTTTTT. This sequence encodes CASSLGPREKLFF.

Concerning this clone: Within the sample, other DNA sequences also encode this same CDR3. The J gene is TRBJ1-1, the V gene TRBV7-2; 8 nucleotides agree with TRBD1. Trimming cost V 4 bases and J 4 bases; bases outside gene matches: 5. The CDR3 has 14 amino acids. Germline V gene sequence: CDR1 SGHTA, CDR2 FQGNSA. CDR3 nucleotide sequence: TGTGCCAGCAGCTCCGCTACAGGGGGCACTGAAGCTTTCTTT. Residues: CASSSATGGTEAFF.

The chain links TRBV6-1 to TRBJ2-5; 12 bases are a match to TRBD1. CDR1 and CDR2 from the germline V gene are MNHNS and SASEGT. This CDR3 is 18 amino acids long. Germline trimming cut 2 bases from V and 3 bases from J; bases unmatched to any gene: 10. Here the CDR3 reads CASSERGTGGRLEETQYF. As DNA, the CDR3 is TGTGCCAGCAGTGAACGGGGGACAGGGGGCCGGTTAGAAGAGACCCAGTACTTC.

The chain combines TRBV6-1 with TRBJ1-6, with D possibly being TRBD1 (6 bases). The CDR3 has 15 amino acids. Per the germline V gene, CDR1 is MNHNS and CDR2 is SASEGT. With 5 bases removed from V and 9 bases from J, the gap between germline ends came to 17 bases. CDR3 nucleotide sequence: TGTGCCAGCAGTCCCCGCGGGGACACAACTTCACCCCTCCACTTT. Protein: CASSPRGDTTSPLHF.

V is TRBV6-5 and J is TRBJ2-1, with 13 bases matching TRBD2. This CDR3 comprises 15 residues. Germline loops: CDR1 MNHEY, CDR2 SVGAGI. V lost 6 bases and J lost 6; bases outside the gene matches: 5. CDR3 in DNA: TGTGCCAGCAGGGCGGGACTAGCGGGAATCAATGAGCAGTTCTTC. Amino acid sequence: CASRAGLAGINEQFF.

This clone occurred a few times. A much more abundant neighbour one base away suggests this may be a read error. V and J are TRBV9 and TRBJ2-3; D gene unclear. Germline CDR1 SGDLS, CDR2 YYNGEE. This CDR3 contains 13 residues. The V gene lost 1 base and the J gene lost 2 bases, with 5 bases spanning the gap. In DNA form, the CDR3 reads TGTGCCAGCAGCGTACAGGTCACAGATACGCAGTATTTT. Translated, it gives CASSVQVTDTQYF.